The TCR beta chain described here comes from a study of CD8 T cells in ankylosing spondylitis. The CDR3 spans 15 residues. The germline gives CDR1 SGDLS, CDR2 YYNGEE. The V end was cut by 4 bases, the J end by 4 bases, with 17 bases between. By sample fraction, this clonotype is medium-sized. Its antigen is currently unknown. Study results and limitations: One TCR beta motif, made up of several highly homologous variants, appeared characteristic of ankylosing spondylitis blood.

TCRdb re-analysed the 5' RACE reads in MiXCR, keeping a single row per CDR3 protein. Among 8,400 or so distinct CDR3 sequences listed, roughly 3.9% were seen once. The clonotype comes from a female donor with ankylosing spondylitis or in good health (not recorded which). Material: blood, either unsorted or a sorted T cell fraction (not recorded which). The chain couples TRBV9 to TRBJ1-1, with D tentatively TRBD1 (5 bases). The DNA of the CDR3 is TGTGCCAGCAGCCCCCGGAACGGGGACGGCACTGAAGCTTTCTTT. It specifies CASSPRNGDGTEAFF.